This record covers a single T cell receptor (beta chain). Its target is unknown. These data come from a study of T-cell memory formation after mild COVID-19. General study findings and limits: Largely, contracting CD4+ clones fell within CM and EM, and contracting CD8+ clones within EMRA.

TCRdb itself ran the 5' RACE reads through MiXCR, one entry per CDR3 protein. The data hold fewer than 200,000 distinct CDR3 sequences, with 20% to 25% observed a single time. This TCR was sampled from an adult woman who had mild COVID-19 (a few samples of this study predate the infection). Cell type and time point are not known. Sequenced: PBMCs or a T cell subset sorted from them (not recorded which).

The CDR3 nucleotides are TGTGCCAGCAGCTTAAGGTTAGGTGGAGATACGCAGTATTTT. Amino acids: CASSLRLGGDTQYF. V gene TRBV7-9 combines with J gene TRBJ2-3; no definite D call. Germline CDR1 reads SEHNR; CDR2 reads FQNEAQ (reference sequence). The CDR3 sequence is 14 residues long. V lost 2 bases to trimming and J lost 5 bases, with 11 bases between them.